This is a list of T cell receptor beta chains from one sample in a study of blood T cell repertoires in COVID-19. TCRdb keeps only in-frame clones here, not all; method: immunoSEQ multiplex PCR. The table shows some 160,000 clones, with 79% occurring only once. Sequencing input: peripheral blood. These TCRs come from a middle-aged man with active or convalescent COVID-19. CDR3s include the opening cysteine and the closing phenylalanine or tryptophan. The order of the fields is D gene, J gene, clone size, V gene, CDR3 DNA, CDR3 protein. A D gene is named only where the DNA matches it firmly. Rows give clone size only sometimes, using once, few, many, or a class for an expanded clone.

D gene: TRBD1
J gene: TRBJ1-3
clone size: NA
V gene: TRBV7-9
CDR3 DNA: TGTGCCAGCGGGAAAGGGGACAGTGGAAACACCATATATTTT
CDR3 protein: CASGKGDSGNTIYF

D gene: TRBD1
J gene: TRBJ1-6
clone size: few
V gene: TRBV7-9
CDR3 DNA: TGTGCCAGCAGCTTGGGACAGGGTTATAATTCACCCCTCCACTTT
CDR3 protein: CASSLGQGYNSPLHF

D gene: NA
J gene: TRBJ2-5
clone size: NA
V gene: TRBV5-1
CDR3 DNA: TGCGCCAGCAGCTTGGGCTACGGGGAAGAGACCCAGTACTTC
CDR3 protein: CASSLGYGEETQYF

D gene: NA
J gene: TRBJ1-1
clone size: NA
V gene: TRBV5-4
CDR3 DNA: TGTGCCAGCAGCTTGGTAGGCCAGGGACTCCGAGCTTTCTTT
CDR3 protein: CASSLVGQGLRAFF

D gene: NA
J gene: TRBJ1-5
clone size: NA
V gene: TRBV9
CDR3 DNA: TGTGCCAGCAGCCCTGACTTTGATCAGCCCCAGCATTTT
CDR3 protein: CASSPDFDQPQHF

D gene: NA
J gene: TRBJ1-4
clone size: NA
V gene: TRBV7-9
CDR3 DNA: TGTGCCAGCAGTCGAAGGACGGGGGAAAAACTGTTTTTT
CDR3 protein: CASSRRTGEKLFF

D gene: NA
J gene: TRBJ2-2
clone size: NA
V gene: TRBV12-3/TRBV12-4
CDR3 DNA: TGTGCCACCAGGCGGGGGAACACCGGGGAGCTGTTTTTT
CDR3 protein: CATRRGNTGELFF

D gene: TRBD2
J gene: TRBJ2-1
clone size: NA
V gene: TRBV24-1
CDR3 DNA: TGTGCCACCAGTAGGACTAGCGTTTACAATGAGCAGTTCTTC
CDR3 protein: CATSRTSVYNEQFF

D gene: TRBD1
J gene: TRBJ2-7
clone size: NA
V gene: TRBV27
CDR3 DNA: TGTGCCAGCAGTTTACGGCCGGGACAGATATACGAGCAGTACTTC
CDR3 protein: CASSLRPGQIYEQYF

D gene: NA
J gene: TRBJ1-5
clone size: NA
V gene: TRBV7-8
CDR3 DNA: TGTGCCAGCAGCCTCATTGTCGAAGCGGGTCAGCCCCAGCATTTT
CDR3 protein: CASSLIVEAGQPQHF

D gene: NA
J gene: TRBJ2-2
clone size: NA
V gene: TRBV1
CDR3 DNA: TGCACCAGCAGCCACAAATTCGCTAGCGGGGGGAACACCGGGGAGCTGTTTTTT
CDR3 protein: CTSSHKFASGGNTGELFF

D gene: NA
J gene: TRBJ2-1
clone size: few
V gene: TRBV2
CDR3 DNA: TGTGCCACAAGCGGCGGGAATGAGCAGTTCTTC
CDR3 protein: CATSGGNEQFF

D gene: NA
J gene: TRBJ2-3
clone size: NA
V gene: TRBV9
CDR3 DNA: TGTGCCAGCAGTCTAGTTAGCACAGATACGCAGTATTTT
CDR3 protein: CASSLVSTDTQYF

D gene: TRBD2
J gene: TRBJ2-7
clone size: NA
V gene: TRBV6-1
CDR3 DNA: TGTGCCAGCAGTGAAGCCGCTAGCGGGAGGAGGGAGCAGTACTTC
CDR3 protein: CASSEAASGRREQYF

D gene: NA
J gene: TRBJ1-2
clone size: NA
V gene: TRBV5-4
CDR3 DNA: TGTGCCAGCAGCTCCGGACAGAAGTCTTATGGCTACACCTTC
CDR3 protein: CASSSGQKSYGYTF

D gene: NA
J gene: TRBJ1-1
clone size: NA
V gene: TRBV10-3
CDR3 DNA: TGTGCCATCAGTGAGTCGACAGCTAACACTGAAGCTTTCTTT
CDR3 protein: CAISESTANTEAFF

D gene: NA
J gene: TRBJ2-6
clone size: NA
V gene: TRBV7-8
CDR3 DNA: TGTGCCAGCAGCTTAGGGACACCAGTCGCGCGTGGGGCCAACGTCCTGACTTTC
CDR3 protein: CASSLGTPVARGANVLTF

D gene: NA
J gene: TRBJ2-1
clone size: NA
V gene: TRBV10-1
CDR3 DNA: TGCGCCAGCAGTGAGAGGAAGGGGAATGAGCAGTTCTTC
CDR3 protein: CASSERKGNEQFF

D gene: NA
J gene: TRBJ2-1
clone size: few
V gene: TRBV18
CDR3 DNA: TGTGCCAGCTCAGACGACAGGGAGCAGTTCTTC
CDR3 protein: CASSDDREQFF

D gene: NA
J gene: TRBJ1-5
clone size: NA
V gene: TRBV19
CDR3 DNA: TGTGCCAGTAGAATCGGCGACAGGACCGCCCGAAATAGCAATCAGCCCCAGCATTTT
CDR3 protein: CASRIGDRTARNSNQPQHF

D gene: TRBD2
J gene: TRBJ2-2
clone size: NA
V gene: TRBV27
CDR3 DNA: TGTGCCAGCAGTCCCGCGGGACTACCGACCGGGGAGCTGTTTTTT
CDR3 protein: CASSPAGLPTGELFF

D gene: NA
J gene: TRBJ1-2
clone size: NA
V gene: TRBV5-1
CDR3 DNA: TGCGCCAGCAGCTTGTGGGGGCCGATGTCGGACTATGGCTACACCTTC
CDR3 protein: CASSLWGPMSDYGYTF

D gene: TRBD2
J gene: TRBJ2-3
clone size: NA
V gene: TRBV7-3
CDR3 DNA: TGTGCCAGCAGCCTCCTTAGCGGGATTCGCACAGATACGCAGTATTTT
CDR3 protein: CASSLLSGIRTDTQYF

D gene: NA
J gene: TRBJ2-7
clone size: NA
V gene: TRBV7-9
CDR3 DNA: TGTGCCAGCTCTTCAAGGGGCGGGAACTACGAGCAGTACTTC
CDR3 protein: CASSSRGGNYEQYF

D gene: NA
J gene: TRBJ2-7
clone size: NA
V gene: TRBV6-5
CDR3 DNA: TGTGCCAGCAGTTACGTGTCAGGGTTGGGCTACGAGCAGTACTTC
CDR3 protein: CASSYVSGLGYEQYF

D gene: TRBD2
J gene: TRBJ2-3
clone size: NA
V gene: TRBV5-1
CDR3 DNA: TGCGCCAGCAGCTTACCTAGCGGAAGCACAGATACGCAGTATTTT
CDR3 protein: CASSLPSGSTDTQYF

D gene: NA
J gene: TRBJ1-2
clone size: NA
V gene: TRBV15
CDR3 DNA: TGTGCCACCAGCAGAGATAACGGGGGATTCTATGGCTACACCTTC
CDR3 protein: CATSRDNGGFYGYTF

D gene: TRBD1
J gene: TRBJ1-4
clone size: NA
V gene: TRBV6-2/TRBV6-3
CDR3 DNA: TGTGCCAGCAGTTACTCCTACTATCCGACAGGGGGCGCGATGACTAATGAAAAACTGTTTTTT
CDR3 protein: CASSYSYYPTGGAMTNEKLFF

D gene: TRBD1
J gene: TRBJ1-2
clone size: NA
V gene: TRBV19
CDR3 DNA: TGTGCCAGTAGTATAGCTGGACAGGGGAACTATGGCTACACCTTC
CDR3 protein: CASSIAGQGNYGYTF

D gene: TRBD1
J gene: TRBJ1-2
clone size: NA
V gene: TRBV27
CDR3 DNA: TGTGCCAGCAGTCCGCTAGGACAGGGATTTTATGGCTACACCTTC
CDR3 protein: CASSPLGQGFYGYTF